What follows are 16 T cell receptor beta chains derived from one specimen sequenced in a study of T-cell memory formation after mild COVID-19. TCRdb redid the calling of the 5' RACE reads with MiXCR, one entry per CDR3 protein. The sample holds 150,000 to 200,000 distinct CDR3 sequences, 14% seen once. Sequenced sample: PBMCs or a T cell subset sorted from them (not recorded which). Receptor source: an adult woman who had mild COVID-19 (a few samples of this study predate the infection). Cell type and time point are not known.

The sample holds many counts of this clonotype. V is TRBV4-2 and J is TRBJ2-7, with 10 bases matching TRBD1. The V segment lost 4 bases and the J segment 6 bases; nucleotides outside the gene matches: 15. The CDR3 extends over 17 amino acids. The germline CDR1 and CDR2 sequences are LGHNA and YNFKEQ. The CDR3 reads CASSLDSFRDRGLEQYF. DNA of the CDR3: TGTGCCAGCAGCCTCGACTCCTTCCGGGACAGGGGTCTCGAGCAGTACTTC.

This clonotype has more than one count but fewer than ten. The CDR3, as DNA: TGTGCCAGCAGCTTGGGAAGGGAAGCTTTCTTT. This gives the protein CASSLGREAFF. The chain combines TRBV5-4 with TRBJ1-1; D call uncertain. The CDR3 totals 11 residues. Trimming cost V 0 bases and J 8 bases, with 5 bases left between them. Looked up from germline, CDR1 is SGHNT and CDR2 is YYREEE (reference sequence). The full variable domain, rest sourced from reference TRBV5-4 and TRBJ1-1, is ETGVTQSPTHLIKTRGQQVTLRCSSQSGHNTVSWYQQALGQGPQFIFQYYREEENGRGNFPPRFSGLQFPNYSSELNVNALELDDSALYLCASSLGREAFFGQGTRLTVV.

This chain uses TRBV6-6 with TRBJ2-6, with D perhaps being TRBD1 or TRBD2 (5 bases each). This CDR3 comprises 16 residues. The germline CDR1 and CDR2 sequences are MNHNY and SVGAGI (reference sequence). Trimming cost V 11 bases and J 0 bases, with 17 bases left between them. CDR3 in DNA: TGTGCCGCCACTCGGGGCGGGTTCTCTGGGGCCAACGTCCTGACTTTC. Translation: CAATRGGFSGANVLTF.

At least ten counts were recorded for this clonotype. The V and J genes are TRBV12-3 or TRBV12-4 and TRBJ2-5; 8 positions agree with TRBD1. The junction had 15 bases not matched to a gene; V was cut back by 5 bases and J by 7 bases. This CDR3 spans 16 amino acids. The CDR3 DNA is TGTGCCAGCAGTATCGCCAGGGCAGGGGGCGGGTGGACCCAGTACTTC. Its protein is CASSIARAGGGWTQYF.

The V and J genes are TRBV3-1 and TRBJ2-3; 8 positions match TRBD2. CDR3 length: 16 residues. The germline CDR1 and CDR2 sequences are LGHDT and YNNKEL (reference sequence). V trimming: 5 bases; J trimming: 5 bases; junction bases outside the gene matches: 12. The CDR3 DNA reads TGTGCCAGCAGCTGGGAGCGGGAGAGGCGGAAAGATACGCAGTATTTT. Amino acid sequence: CASSWERERRKDTQYF.

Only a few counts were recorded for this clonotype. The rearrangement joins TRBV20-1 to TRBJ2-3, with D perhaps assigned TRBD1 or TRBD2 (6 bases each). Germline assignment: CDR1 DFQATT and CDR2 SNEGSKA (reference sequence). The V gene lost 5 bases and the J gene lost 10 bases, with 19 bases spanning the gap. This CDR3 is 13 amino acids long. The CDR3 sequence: CSAGGTTSLAQYF. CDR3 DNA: TGCAGTGCTGGCGGGACAACTAGCCTCGCGCAGTATTTT.

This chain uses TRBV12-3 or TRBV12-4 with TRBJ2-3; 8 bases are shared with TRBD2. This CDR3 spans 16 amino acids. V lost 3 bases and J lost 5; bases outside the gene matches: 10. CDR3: CASSFVGAGVVDTQYF. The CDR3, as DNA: TGTGCCAGCAGTTTTGTTGGAGCGGGAGTGGTAGATACGCAGTATTTT.

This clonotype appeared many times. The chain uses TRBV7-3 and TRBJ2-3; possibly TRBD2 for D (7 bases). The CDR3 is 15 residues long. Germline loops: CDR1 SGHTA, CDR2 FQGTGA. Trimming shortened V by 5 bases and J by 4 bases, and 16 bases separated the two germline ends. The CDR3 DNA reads TGTGCCAGCAGCCCCACGGGGGGCTCGGCAGATACGCAGTATTTT. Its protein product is CASSPTGGSADTQYF.

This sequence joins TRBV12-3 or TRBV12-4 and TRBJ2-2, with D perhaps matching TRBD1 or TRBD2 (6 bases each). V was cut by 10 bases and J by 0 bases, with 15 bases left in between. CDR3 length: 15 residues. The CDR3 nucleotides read TGTGCCACCAAAAGGCGGGACACGAACACCGGGGAGCTGTTTTTT. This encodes CATKRRDTNTGELFF.

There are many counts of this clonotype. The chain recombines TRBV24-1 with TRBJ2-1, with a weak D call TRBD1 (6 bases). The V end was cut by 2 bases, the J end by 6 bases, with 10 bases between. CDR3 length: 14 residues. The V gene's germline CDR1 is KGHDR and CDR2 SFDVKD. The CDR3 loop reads CATSDWAGANEQFF. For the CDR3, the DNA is TGTGCCACCAGTGATTGGGCAGGGGCCAATGAGCAGTTCTTC.

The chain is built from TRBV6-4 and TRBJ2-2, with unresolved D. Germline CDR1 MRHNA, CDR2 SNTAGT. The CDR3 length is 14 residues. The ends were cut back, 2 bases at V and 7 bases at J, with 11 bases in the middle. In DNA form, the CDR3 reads TGTGCCAGCAGTGACCTCCCAGAGATCGGGGAGCTGTTTTTT. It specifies CASSDLPEIGELFF.

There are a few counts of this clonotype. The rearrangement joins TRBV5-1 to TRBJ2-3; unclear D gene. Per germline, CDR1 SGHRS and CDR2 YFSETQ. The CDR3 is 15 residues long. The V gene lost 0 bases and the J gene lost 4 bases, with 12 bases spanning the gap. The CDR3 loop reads CASSLVGRAPDTQYF. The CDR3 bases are TGCGCCAGCAGCTTGGTGGGCCGCGCTCCAGATACGCAGTATTTT. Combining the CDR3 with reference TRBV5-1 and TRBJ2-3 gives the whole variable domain KAGVTQTPRYLIKTRGQQVTLSCSPISGHRSVSWYQQTPGQGLQFLFEYFSETQRNKGNFPGRFSGRQFSNSRSEMNVSTLELGDSALYLCASSLVGRAPDTQYFGPGTRLTVL.

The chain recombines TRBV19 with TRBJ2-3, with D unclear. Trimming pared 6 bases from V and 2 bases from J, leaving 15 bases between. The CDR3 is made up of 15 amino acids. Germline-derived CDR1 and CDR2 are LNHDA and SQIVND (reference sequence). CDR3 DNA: TGTGCCAGTAGCAACCGGGCCGACCCCACAGATACGCAGTATTTT. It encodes CASSNRADPTDTQYF.

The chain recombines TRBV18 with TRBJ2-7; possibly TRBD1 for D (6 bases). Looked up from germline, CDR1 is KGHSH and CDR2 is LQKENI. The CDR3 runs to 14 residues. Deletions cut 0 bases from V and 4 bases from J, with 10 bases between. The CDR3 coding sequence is TGTGCCAGCTCACCACCGGTCCAGGGGTACGAGCAGTACTTC. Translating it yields CASSPPVQGYEQYF.

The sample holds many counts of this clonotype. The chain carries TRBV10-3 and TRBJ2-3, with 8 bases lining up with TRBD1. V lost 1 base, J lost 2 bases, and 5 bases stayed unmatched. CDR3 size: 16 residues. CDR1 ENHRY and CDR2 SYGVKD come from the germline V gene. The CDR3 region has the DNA TGTGCCATCAGTGAGTTGACAGGGGCGACCACAGATACGCAGTATTTT. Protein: CAISELTGATTDTQYF.

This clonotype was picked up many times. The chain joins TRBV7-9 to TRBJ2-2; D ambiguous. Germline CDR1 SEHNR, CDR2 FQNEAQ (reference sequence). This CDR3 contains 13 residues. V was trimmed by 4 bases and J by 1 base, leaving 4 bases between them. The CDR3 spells CASSSKNTGELFF. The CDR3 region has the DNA TGTGCCAGCAGCTCTAAGAACACCGGGGAGCTGTTTTTT.